The rows below give T cell receptor beta chains drawn from one sample of a study of prognosis after radiotherapy for stage I lung cancer. TCRdb called the multiplex PCR reads again in MiXCR, with one record for every CDR3 protein. The data hold fewer than 40,000 distinct CDR3 sequences, with under 35% observed a single time. This material consisted of PBMCs, taken before or after stereotactic body radiation therapy (not recorded which). These receptors were taken from a donor aged 50 or older with non-small cell lung cancer. Each CDR3 is given with its conserved first and last residue. The D gene is left open where the match is weak. Clone size, where shown, is once, few, many, or a class for clones that have expanded.

abundance	j_gene	v_gene	d_gene	CDR3nt	CDR3aa
many	TRBJ2-2	TRBV5-1	TRBD2	TGCGCCAGCAGCCCGCGGACTAGCGGCCCCGGGGAGCTGTTTTTT	CASSPRTSGPGELFF
NA	TRBJ1-1	TRBV20-1	NA	TGCAGTGCTAGAGGGGCAGGCGTCAACACTGAAGCTTTCTTT	CSARGAGVNTEAFF
NA	TRBJ1-5	TRBV5-1	NA	TGCGCCAGCAGCTTGGAGGGGGTAAATCAGCCCCAGCATTTT	CASSLEGVNQPQHF
many	TRBJ2-1	TRBV20-1	NA	TGCAGTGCTAGAGATTCCTCCCTAGGTCTAGGAGAGCAGTTCTTC	CSARDSSLGLGEQFF
many	TRBJ1-1	TRBV27	NA	TGTGCCAGCAGTTTATTTTGGGGGACTGGCACTGAAGCTTTCTTT	CASSLFWGTGTEAFF
many	TRBJ2-1	TRBV25-1	NA	TGTGCCAGCAGCCCTGCTGGGGCGCAGTACAATGAGCAGTTCTTC	CASSPAGAQYNEQFF
NA	TRBJ2-2	TRBV2	TRBD2	TGTGCCAGGGGGACTAGCGGGGGGCTCACCGGGGAGCTGTTTTTT	CARGTSGGLTGELFF
medium-sized	TRBJ1-6	TRBV6-1	TRBD1	TGTGCCAGCAGTGGGACAGGGAATTCACCCCTCCACTTT	CASSGTGNSPLHF
NA	TRBJ2-7	TRBV10-3	TRBD2	TGTGCCATCAGAAGGACTAGCGACGACTCCTACGAGCAGTACTTC	CAIRRTSDDSYEQYF
many	TRBJ2-7	TRBV5-8	NA	TGTGCCAGCAACCTCCTGGACCGCAGCCTCGAGCAGTACTTC	CASNLLDRSLEQYF
many	TRBJ2-1	TRBV6-1	TRBD1	TGTGCCAGCAGACGGGACAGGGGCGGGGAGCAGTTCTTC	CASRRDRGGEQFF